This TCR beta chain was observed in a study of shared clonotypes between healthy human individuals. The V gene lost 1 base and the J gene lost 8 bases, with 6 bases spanning the gap. From germline, CDR1 is SGHTA and CDR2 FQGNSA. This CDR3 spans 12 amino acids. TCRdb keeps only in-frame clones here, not all; method: immunoSEQ multiplex PCR. This sample carries about 2.4 million clones, over 85% of them seen once, and the ten largest clones take over 0.12%. The material sequenced was naive CD4+ T cells sorted from blood. Subset described: CD45RA+ positively selected. This TCR was recovered from a man aged 18 to 29 in good health. V and J are TRBV7-2 and TRBJ2-1; D is unresolved. CDR3 sequence: CASSLDQDEQFF. For the CDR3, the DNA is TGTGCCAGCAGCTTAGACCAGGATGAGCAGTTCTTC.